This paragraph reports one T cell receptor beta chain. Its specificity is not known. This entry is derived from a study of cytomegalovirus exposure and HLA in healthy donors. The PCR contained 60 Vbeta and 13 Jbeta primers. Sequencing used immunoSEQ multiplex PCR; TCRdb keeps in-frame clones, though not all of them. The profile shows fewer than 130,000 clones, 74% of them singletons. General study points: A further, later analysis showed that HLA-associated TCR beta chains (compared with equally common others) were more clonally expanded. Productive status was seen about 87% or about 30% of the time for most TCR beta V segments in an earlier analysis. Researchers reportedly found TCR beta sequences accurately predicted most subjects' HLA-A and HLA-B alleles.

With 5 bases removed from V and 5 bases from J, the gap between germline ends came to 10 bases. The CDR3 loop spans 13 amino acids. The germline V gene has CDR1 SGHVS and CDR2 FQNEAQ. The sequencing input was PBMCs. This receptor was obtained from a man in his fifties in good health and CMV-seropositive. The chain joins TRBV7-8 to TRBJ1-5, with D tentatively TRBD1 (6 bases). In DNA, the CDR3 is TGTGCCAGCAGCCCGGACAGCGATCAGCCCCAGCATTTT. Translated: CASSPDSDQPQHF.